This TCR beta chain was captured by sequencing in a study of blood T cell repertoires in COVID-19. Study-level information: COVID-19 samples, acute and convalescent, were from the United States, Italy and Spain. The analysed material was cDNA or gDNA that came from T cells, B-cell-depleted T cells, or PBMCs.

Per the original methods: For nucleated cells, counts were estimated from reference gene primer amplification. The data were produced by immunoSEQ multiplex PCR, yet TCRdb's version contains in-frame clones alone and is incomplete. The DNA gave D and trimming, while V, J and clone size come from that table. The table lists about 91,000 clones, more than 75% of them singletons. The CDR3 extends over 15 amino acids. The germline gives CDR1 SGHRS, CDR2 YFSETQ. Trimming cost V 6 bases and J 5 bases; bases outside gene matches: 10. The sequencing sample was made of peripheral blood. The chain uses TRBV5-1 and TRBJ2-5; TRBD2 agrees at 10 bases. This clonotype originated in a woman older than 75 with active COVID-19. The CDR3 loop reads CASTYPSGSGETQYF. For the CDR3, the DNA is TGCGCCAGCACTTATCCTAGCGGGAGTGGGGAGACCCAGTACTTC.